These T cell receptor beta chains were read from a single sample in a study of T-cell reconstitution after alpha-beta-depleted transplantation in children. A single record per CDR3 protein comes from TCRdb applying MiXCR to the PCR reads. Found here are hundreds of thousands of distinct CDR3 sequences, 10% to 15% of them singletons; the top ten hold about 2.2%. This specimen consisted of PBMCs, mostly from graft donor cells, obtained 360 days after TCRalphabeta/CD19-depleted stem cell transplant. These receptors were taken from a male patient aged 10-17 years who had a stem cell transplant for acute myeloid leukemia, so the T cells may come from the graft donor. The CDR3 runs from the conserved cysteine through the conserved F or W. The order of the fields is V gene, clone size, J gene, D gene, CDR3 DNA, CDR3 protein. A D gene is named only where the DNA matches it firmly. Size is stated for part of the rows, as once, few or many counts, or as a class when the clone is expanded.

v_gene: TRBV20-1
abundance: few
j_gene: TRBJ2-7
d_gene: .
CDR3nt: TGCAGTCCTAGGCGGGACTTCTACGAGCAGTACTTC
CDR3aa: CSPRRDFYEQYF

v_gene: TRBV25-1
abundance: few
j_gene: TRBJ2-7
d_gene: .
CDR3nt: TGTGCCAGCAGTGAATTCCAACGCCCGACATTCGAGCAGTACTTC
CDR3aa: CASSEFQRPTFEQYF

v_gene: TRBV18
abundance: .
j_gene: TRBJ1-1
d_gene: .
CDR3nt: TGTGCCAGCTTGGGTGTGGATGAAGCTTTCTTT
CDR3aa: CASLGVDEAFF

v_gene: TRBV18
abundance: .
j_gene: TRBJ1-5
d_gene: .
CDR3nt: TGTGCCAGCTCACCACGAGGGGATCCCCGGAGCAATCAGCCCCAGCATTTT
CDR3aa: CASSPRGDPRSNQPQHF

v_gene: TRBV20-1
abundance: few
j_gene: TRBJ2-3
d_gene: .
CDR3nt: TGCAGTGCTAGTCGAGGTCCCCAGGATACGCAGTATTTT
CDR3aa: CSASRGPQDTQYF

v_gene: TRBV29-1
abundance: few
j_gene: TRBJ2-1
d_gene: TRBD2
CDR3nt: TGCAGCGTTGCATCCGGGACTAGCGGGAAGCATGAGCAGTTCTTC
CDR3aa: CSVASGTSGKHEQFF

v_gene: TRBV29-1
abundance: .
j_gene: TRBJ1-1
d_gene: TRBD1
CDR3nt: TGCAGCGTTGACGGGACAGGAGATTTT
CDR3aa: CSVDGTGDF

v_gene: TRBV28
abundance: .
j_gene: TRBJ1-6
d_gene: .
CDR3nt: TGTGCCACCCAGGTTTATCCCACATTTCCTAATTCACCCCTCCACTTT
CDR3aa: CATQVYPTFPNSPLHF

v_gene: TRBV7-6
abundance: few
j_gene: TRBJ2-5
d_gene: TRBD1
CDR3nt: TGTGCCAGCAGCGGACAGGGCTTAGAGACCCAGTACTTC
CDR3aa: CASSGQGLETQYF

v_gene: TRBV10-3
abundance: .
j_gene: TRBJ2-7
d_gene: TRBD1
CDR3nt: TGTGCCATCACCCAGGACAGGGCTACCTACGAGCAGTACTTC
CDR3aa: CAITQDRATYEQYF

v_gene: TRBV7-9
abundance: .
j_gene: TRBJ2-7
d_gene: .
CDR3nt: TGTGCCAGCAGCTTACGTGCGGGGCCTTATGATTACGAGCAGTACTTC
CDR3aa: CASSLRAGPYDYEQYF